The sequence of this T cell receptor beta chain was determined in a study of response to subunit inactivated influenza vaccine. This clonotype was counted only a few times. TCRdb processed the RT-PCR reads anew with MiXCR; each CDR3 protein has one entry. The data contain about 780,000 distinct CDR3 sequences, approximately 18% of them singletons. The TCR originated in a man in his fifties who received an inactivated influenza vaccine. This material consisted of PBMCs from blood, taken about 5 days after vaccination.

The CDR3 loop is CASSLGYSPEQFF. The CDR3, as DNA: TGCGCCAGCAGCTTGGGCTACTCCCCCGAGCAGTTCTTC. V is TRBV5-1 and J is TRBJ2-1; D remains unclear. The length of the CDR3 is 13 residues. The germline V gene encodes CDR1 SGHRS and CDR2 YFSETQ. Trimming removed 0 bases at V and 10 bases at J, with 11 bases between.